A selection of T cell receptor beta chains follows, all from one sample in a study of blood T cell repertoires in COVID-19. Measured with immunoSEQ multiplex PCR; TCRdb has only the in-frame clones, and not every one. The sample yields about 160,000 clones, over 85% seen once. Sequenced: peripheral blood. These receptors came from a man in his 60s with active or convalescent COVID-19. Both conserved end residues are part of each CDR3. Each record gives: CDR3 protein, CDR3 DNA, D gene, J gene, clone size, CDR3 length, V gene. A D gene is named only where the DNA matches it firmly. Size is stated for part of the rows, as once, few or many counts, or as a class when the clone is expanded.

cdr3_aa: CASSEGQAPYGYTF
cdr3_nt: TGTGCCAGCAGCGAGGGACAGGCACCTTATGGCTACACCTTC
d_call: TRBD1
j_call: TRBJ1-2
clone_size: -
cdr3_length: 14
v_call: TRBV7-2

cdr3_aa: CASSVTSGLGELFF
cdr3_nt: TGTGCCAGTAGTGTGACTAGCGGGCTCGGGGAGCTGTTTTTT
d_call: TRBD2
j_call: TRBJ2-2
clone_size: -
cdr3_length: 14
v_call: TRBV19

cdr3_aa: CASSFGGPSAGYTF
cdr3_nt: TGTGCCAGCAGCTTTGGTGGGCCTTCTGCGGGCTACACCTTC
d_call: -
j_call: TRBJ1-2
clone_size: few
cdr3_length: 14
v_call: TRBV7-2

cdr3_aa: CSAISEKLFF
cdr3_nt: TGCAGTGCTATCAGTGAAAAACTGTTTTTT
d_call: -
j_call: TRBJ1-4
clone_size: -
cdr3_length: 10
v_call: TRBV20-1

cdr3_aa: CATSRDVAGFQPQHF
cdr3_nt: TGTGCCACCAGCAGAGATGTAGCGGGGTTTCAGCCCCAGCATTTT
d_call: -
j_call: TRBJ1-5
clone_size: -
cdr3_length: 15
v_call: TRBV15

cdr3_aa: CASSLGGAGVMNTEAFF
cdr3_nt: TGTGCCAGCAGCTTGGGCGGGGCTGGGGTCATGAACACTGAAGCTTTCTTT
d_call: -
j_call: TRBJ1-1
clone_size: -
cdr3_length: 17
v_call: TRBV5-4

cdr3_aa: CASSSTGIITEAFF
cdr3_nt: TGTGCCAGCAGCTCAACAGGGATTATCACTGAAGCTTTCTTT
d_call: -
j_call: TRBJ1-1
clone_size: -
cdr3_length: 14
v_call: TRBV7-9

cdr3_aa: CASSSGTSGRATDTQYF
cdr3_nt: TGCGCCAGCAGCTCGGGGACTAGCGGGAGGGCTACAGATACGCAGTATTTT
d_call: TRBD2
j_call: TRBJ2-3
clone_size: -
cdr3_length: 17
v_call: TRBV5-1

cdr3_aa: CASSQLIDSSNYGYTF
cdr3_nt: TGTGCCAGCAGCCAACTTATCGACTCATCGAACTATGGCTACACCTTC
d_call: -
j_call: TRBJ1-2
clone_size: -
cdr3_length: 16
v_call: TRBV14

cdr3_aa: CASSTLAGGFYEQYF
cdr3_nt: TGCGCCAGCAGTACCCTAGCGGGAGGGTTCTACGAGCAGTACTTC
d_call: TRBD2
j_call: TRBJ2-7
clone_size: -
cdr3_length: 15
v_call: TRBV10-2

cdr3_aa: CASSPRRTGGLYSPLHF
cdr3_nt: TGTGCCAGCAGCCCCAGGCGGACAGGGGGCTTGTATTCACCCCTCCACTTT
d_call: TRBD1
j_call: TRBJ1-6
clone_size: -
cdr3_length: 17
v_call: TRBV3-1/TRBV3-2

cdr3_aa: CASSSQDRGMNYGYTF
cdr3_nt: TGCGCCAGCAGCTCACAGGACAGGGGAATGAACTATGGCTACACCTTC
d_call: TRBD1
j_call: TRBJ1-2
clone_size: -
cdr3_length: 16
v_call: TRBV5-1

cdr3_aa: CASSPSGGPPETQYF
cdr3_nt: TGTGCCAGCTCACCTTCGGGGGGCCCTCCAGAGACCCAGTACTTC
d_call: -
j_call: TRBJ2-5
clone_size: -
cdr3_length: 15
v_call: TRBV18

cdr3_aa: CASSLVPGGTEAFF
cdr3_nt: TGTGCCAGCAGCTTAGTGCCAGGGGGCACTGAAGCTTTCTTT
d_call: TRBD1
j_call: TRBJ1-1
clone_size: -
cdr3_length: 14
v_call: TRBV11-3

cdr3_aa: CASSLVGGGNQETQYF
cdr3_nt: TGTGCCAGCAGCTTAGTGGGGGGAGGGAACCAAGAGACCCAGTACTTC
d_call: TRBD2
j_call: TRBJ2-5
clone_size: -
cdr3_length: 16
v_call: TRBV7-7

cdr3_aa: CASSIGSTGLGYEQYF
cdr3_nt: TGTGCCAGTAGTATAGGGTCGACAGGCCTTGGCTACGAGCAGTACTTC
d_call: -
j_call: TRBJ2-7
clone_size: -
cdr3_length: 16
v_call: TRBV19

cdr3_aa: CASSQDSRTGRFHTEAFF
cdr3_nt: TGCGCCAGCAGCCAAGATTCAAGGACAGGAAGGTTTCACACTGAAGCTTTCTTT
d_call: TRBD1
j_call: TRBJ1-1
clone_size: once
cdr3_length: 18
v_call: TRBV4-1

cdr3_aa: CASSEALTGANPMETQYF
cdr3_nt: TGTGCCAGCAGTGAAGCGCTTACAGGGGCCAACCCGATGGAGACCCAGTACTTC
d_call: TRBD1
j_call: TRBJ2-5
clone_size: -
cdr3_length: 18
v_call: TRBV2

cdr3_aa: CASSPGQGANTEAFF
cdr3_nt: TGTGCCAGCAGCCCGGGACAGGGGGCGAACACTGAAGCTTTCTTT
d_call: TRBD1
j_call: TRBJ1-1
clone_size: few
cdr3_length: 15
v_call: TRBV11-3

cdr3_aa: CASSPDRGYEQYF
cdr3_nt: TGTGCCAGCAGCCCCGACAGGGGTTACGAGCAGTACTTC
d_call: TRBD1
j_call: TRBJ2-7
clone_size: -
cdr3_length: 13
v_call: TRBV3-1/TRBV3-2

cdr3_aa: CASSINPGGDQPQHF
cdr3_nt: TGTGCCAGTAGTATCAACCCAGGGGGCGATCAGCCCCAGCATTTT
d_call: TRBD1
j_call: TRBJ1-5
clone_size: -
cdr3_length: 15
v_call: TRBV19

cdr3_aa: CASSSRASGRAGELFF
cdr3_nt: TGTGCCAGCAGCTCCAGGGCTAGCGGGAGGGCCGGGGAGCTGTTTTTT
d_call: TRBD2
j_call: TRBJ2-2
clone_size: -
cdr3_length: 16
v_call: TRBV7-8

cdr3_aa: CSVDGGAVGTGELFF
cdr3_nt: TGCAGCGTTGATGGTGGGGCGGTGGGGACCGGGGAGCTGTTTTTT
d_call: -
j_call: TRBJ2-2
clone_size: -
cdr3_length: 15
v_call: TRBV29-1

cdr3_aa: CASSYDSSSGNTIYF
cdr3_nt: TGTGCCAGCAGTTACGACAGCAGCTCTGGAAACACCATATATTTT
d_call: -
j_call: TRBJ1-3
clone_size: -
cdr3_length: 15
v_call: TRBV6-5

cdr3_aa: CASSFWEYNQPQHF
cdr3_nt: TGTGCCAGCAGCTTTTGGGAGTACAATCAGCCCCAGCATTTT
d_call: -
j_call: TRBJ1-5
clone_size: -
cdr3_length: 14
v_call: TRBV5-5

cdr3_aa: CASSSRGGQLQFF
cdr3_nt: TGTGCCAGCAGCTCCCGAGGCGGACAGTTGCAGTTCTTC
d_call: -
j_call: TRBJ2-1
clone_size: few
cdr3_length: 13
v_call: TRBV7-2

cdr3_aa: CASSGQGVNTGELFF
cdr3_nt: TGCGCCAGCAGCGGACAGGGAGTGAACACCGGGGAGCTGTTTTTT
d_call: TRBD1
j_call: TRBJ2-2
clone_size: -
cdr3_length: 15
v_call: TRBV5-1

cdr3_aa: CASSLSNRGLNGYTF
cdr3_nt: TGTGCCAGCAGTTTATCGAACAGGGGGCTGAATGGCTACACCTTC
d_call: TRBD1
j_call: TRBJ1-2
clone_size: -
cdr3_length: 15
v_call: TRBV27

cdr3_aa: CASSPWTGDYEQYF
cdr3_nt: TGTGCCAGCAGCCCTTGGACAGGGGACTACGAGCAGTACTTC
d_call: TRBD1
j_call: TRBJ2-7
clone_size: -
cdr3_length: 14
v_call: TRBV14

cdr3_aa: CASSPPGTAAYEQYF
cdr3_nt: TGTGCCAGCTCACCACCTGGGACAGCAGCCTACGAGCAGTACTTC
d_call: TRBD1
j_call: TRBJ2-7
clone_size: -
cdr3_length: 15
v_call: TRBV18

cdr3_aa: CASSKGGQASYEQYF
cdr3_nt: TGCGCCAGCAGCAAGGGAGGACAGGCCTCCTACGAGCAGTACTTC
d_call: -
j_call: TRBJ2-7
clone_size: -
cdr3_length: 15
v_call: TRBV10-1

cdr3_aa: CASSFAPEKINEQFF
cdr3_nt: TGTGCCAGCAGCTTTGCGCCTGAAAAAATAAATGAGCAGTTCTTC
d_call: -
j_call: TRBJ2-1
clone_size: -
cdr3_length: 15
v_call: TRBV7-2

cdr3_aa: CASSLLSTSGTDTQYF
cdr3_nt: TGTGCCAGCAGCTTGTTGTCCACTAGCGGCACAGATACGCAGTATTTT
d_call: TRBD2
j_call: TRBJ2-3
clone_size: -
cdr3_length: 16
v_call: TRBV5-4

cdr3_aa: CASSPITGDHRRAFF
cdr3_nt: TGTGCCAGCAGTCCAATTACGGGGGATCACAGGAGGGCTTTCTTT
d_call: -
j_call: TRBJ1-1
clone_size: -
cdr3_length: 15
v_call: TRBV27

cdr3_aa: CASTISGWSSGNTIYF
cdr3_nt: TGTGCCAGCACCATATCGGGGTGGAGCTCTGGAAACACCATATATTTT
d_call: -
j_call: TRBJ1-3
clone_size: -
cdr3_length: 16
v_call: TRBV5-6

cdr3_aa: CATSDSGSPNQPQHF
cdr3_nt: TGTGCCACCAGTGATAGTGGGAGCCCAAATCAGCCCCAGCATTTT
d_call: -
j_call: TRBJ1-5
clone_size: -
cdr3_length: 15
v_call: TRBV24-1

cdr3_aa: CASSQQVSSYEQYF
cdr3_nt: TGTGCCAGCAGCCAACAGGTCAGCTCCTACGAGCAGTACTTC
d_call: -
j_call: TRBJ2-7
clone_size: -
cdr3_length: 14
v_call: TRBV3-1/TRBV3-2

cdr3_aa: CASSHPSRGADTGELFF
cdr3_nt: TGCGCCAGCAGCCACCCCTCGCGGGGGGCGGACACCGGGGAGCTGTTTTTT
d_call: TRBD2
j_call: TRBJ2-2
clone_size: -
cdr3_length: 17
v_call: TRBV4-1

cdr3_aa: CASSHRTGSSYNEQFF
cdr3_nt: TGTGCCAGCAGCCATAGGACGGGAAGCTCCTACAATGAGCAGTTCTTC
d_call: -
j_call: TRBJ2-1
clone_size: -
cdr3_length: 16
v_call: TRBV7-9